Each of the 31 T cell receptor beta chains below was sequenced from the same sample in a study of neurological immune-mediated disorders (dated by TCRdb to the late 2010s). Library prep was done by 5' RACE. Instrument used: Illumina HiSeq 2500. TCRdb redid the processing of the public reads, applying fastp at Q25 and MiXCR, and retained in-frame beta chains. Each CDR3 protein gets just one entry, which takes the most common genes and DNA from the rows behind it. Here the sample has about 62,000 distinct CDR3 sequences; roughly 4% occur a single time. The ten top clones hold roughly 2% of the sample. Sequencing input: PBMCs. Receptor source: a woman aged 45-65 years with multiple sclerosis.

This clonotype was seen only a few times. The chain joins TRBV20-1 to TRBJ2-3; unclear D gene. The CDR3 is 13 amino acids. The ends were cut back, 3 bases at V and 1 base at J, with 8 bases in the middle. In germline, CDR1 is DFQATT, CDR2 SNEGSKA (reference sequence). This chain's CDR3 is CSARYLGTDTQYF. In DNA, the CDR3 is TGCAGTGCTAGGTATCTAGGCACAGATACGCAGTATTTT.

V usage is TRBV7-8 and J usage is TRBJ2-3; tentatively, D is TRBD2 (5 bases). CDR3 length: 14 amino acids. V lost 0 bases, J lost 7 bases, and 11 bases lay in between. The V gene's germline CDR1 is SGHVS and CDR2 FQNEAQ. CDR3 residues: CASSLAGVRYTQYF. The CDR3 nucleotides are TGTGCCAGCAGCTTAGCGGGAGTTAGGTATACGCAGTATTTT.

This clonotype has a single count. Since the CDR3 does not end with the conserved phenylalanine or tryptophan, this likely comes from a read error. V gene TRBV7-2 combines with J gene TRBJ2-5; D might be TRBD1 (5 bases). CDR1 and CDR2 from the germline V gene are SGHTA and FQGNSA. The CDR3 extends over 14 amino acids. Trimming took off 7 bases at V and 5 bases at J, with 17 bases between the two ends. The CDR3 region has the DNA TGTGCCAGCACCCAGGCAGGGTTTGGCGAGACCCAGTACAAC. Encoded protein: CASTQAGFGETQYN.

This clonotype was seen many times. In DNA form, the CDR3 reads TGTGCCAGCAGCCGCCTGGGTGGGATTCAGTACTTC. This codes for CASSRLGGIQYF. This rearrangement joins TRBV3-1 to TRBJ2-4; D ambiguous. This CDR3 has 12 residues. V lost 4 bases, J lost 10 bases, and 11 bases lay in between. Germline V lookup: CDR1 LGHDT, CDR2 YNNKEL (reference sequence). The full variable domain, its missing parts supplied by reference TRBV3-1 and TRBJ2-4, is DTAVSQTPKYLVTQMGNDKSIKCEQNLGHDTMYWYKQDSKKFLKIMFSYNNKELIINETVPNRFSPKSPDKAHLNLHINSLELGDSAVYFCASSRLGGIQYFGAGTRLSVL.

The sample holds many counts of this clonotype. V gene TRBV7-9 combines with J gene TRBJ1-2; a possible D gene is TRBD1 (6 bases). Germline CDR1 and CDR2: SEHNR and FQNEAQ (reference sequence). This CDR3 region has 16 residues. V was pared by 4 bases and J by 0 bases, with 15 bases between. This chain's CDR3 is CASSSRQAESNYGYTF. CDR3 nucleotides: TGTGCCAGCAGCTCTAGACAGGCGGAATCTAACTATGGCTACACCTTC. The full variable domain, in which reference TRBV7-9 and TRBJ1-2 provide the parts outside the CDR3, is DTGVSQNPRHKITKRGQNVTFRCDPISEHNRLYWYRQTLGQGPEFLTYFQNEAQLEKSRLLSDRFSAERPKGSFSTLEIQRTEQGDSAMYLCASSSRQAESNYGYTFGSGTRLTVV.

The gene calls are TRBV4-3 and TRBJ2-1, with 9 nucleotides matching TRBD1. The junction had 10 bases not matched to a gene; V was cut back by 0 bases and J by 7 bases. CDR1 is LGHNA, CDR2 YSLEER, per germline. The CDR3 runs 17 residues. The CDR3 DNA reads as TGCGCCAGCAGCCAAGATACTCGGGACAGGGAGGGGAATGAGCAGTTCTTC. Residues: CASSQDTRDREGNEQFF.

This clonotype occurred many times. The chain couples TRBV29-1 to TRBJ2-7; D is possibly TRBD2 (5 bases). V lost 1 base and J lost 7, with 14 bases in between. The CDR3 runs 13 residues. Per germline, CDR1 SQVTM and CDR2 ANQGSEA. Here the CDR3 DNA reads TGCAGCGTTGAAGTTCGGAGAGGAGGAGAGCAGTACTTC. Amino acids: CSVEVRRGGEQYF.

The J gene is TRBJ2-7, the V gene TRBV29-1; D not certain. Germline CDR1 is SQVTM and CDR2 is ANQGSEA. CDR3 length: 12 residues. V was cut by 0 bases and J by 7 bases, with 10 bases left in between. CDR3 sequence (DNA): TGCAGCGTTGAAGAAGGGAAGGAAGAGCAGTACTTC. As protein: CSVEEGKEEQYF.

This clonotype has a handful of counts. At one boundary the junction diverges from the germline segment, which might be a read error. The CDR3 DNA reads TGTGCCAGCAGAAGGACAGTTGGAAAAACCATATATTTT. Translation: CASRRTVGKTIYF. The chain uses TRBV11-2 and TRBJ1-3, with a tentative D call TRBD1 (6 bases). Germline V gene sequence: CDR1 SGHAT, CDR2 FQNNGV. This CDR3 contains 13 residues.

This clonotype was counted at least ten times. This sequence joins TRBV5-1 and TRBJ2-1; tentative D call: TRBD1 (6 bases). From germline, CDR1 is SGHRS and CDR2 YFSETQ. There are 16 residues in the CDR3. The V gene lost 4 bases and the J gene lost 0 bases, with 14 bases spanning the gap. The CDR3 bases are TGCGCCAGCAGCGCCTCAGGGGTTGCCTCCTACAATGAGCAGTTCTTC. Protein sequence: CASSASGVASYNEQFF.

Concerning this clonotype itself: A read error may explain this, as a much larger clone is one base away. V usage is TRBV7-2 and J usage is TRBJ2-7, with D unresolved. CDR3 size: 13 residues. CDR1 is SGHTA and CDR2 is FQGNSA in the germline V gene. V was cut by 1 base and J by 3 bases, with 7 bases left in between. The CDR3 here is CASSLGTNYEQYF. The CDR3 DNA reads TGTGCCAGCAGCTTAGGAACTAACTACGAGCAGTACTTC.

V gene TRBV29-1 combines with J gene TRBJ2-3, with a weak D call TRBD1 (5 bases). Germline CDR1 reads SQVTM; CDR2 reads ANQGSEA. Trimming removed 1 base at V and 2 bases at J, with 10 bases between. There are 14 residues in the CDR3. The CDR3 loop reads CSVEVTGDTDTQYF. The DNA of the CDR3 is TGCAGCGTTGAAGTAACAGGAGACACAGATACGCAGTATTTT.

This clonotype was seen repeatedly, ten times or more. The chain links TRBV12-5 to TRBJ2-1; 9 bases agree with TRBD2. The CDR3 spans 17 residues. The ends lost 5 bases at V and 5 bases at J; junction bases unmatched: 13. Germline CDR1 reads LGHNT; CDR2 reads FRNRAP. CDR3 region: CASGPSLAGMNNNEQFF. CDR3 DNA sequence: TGTGCTAGTGGTCCCTCACTAGCGGGTATGAATAACAATGAGCAGTTCTTC.

This clonotype has ten or more counts. The rearrangement links TRBV7-2 to TRBJ1-1; the D gene is possibly TRBD1 (5 bases). This CDR3 has 14 residues. Germline V lookup: CDR1 SGHTA, CDR2 FQGNSA. V shed 6 bases and J shed 0 bases, with 11 bases lying between them. The CDR3 region has the DNA TGTGCCAGCAGACCCAGGGCCATGAACACTGAAGCTTTCTTT. It codes for CASRPRAMNTEAFF.

This clonotype was seen ten or more times. The rearrangement joins TRBV20-1 to TRBJ2-1; D ambiguous. The V gene's germline CDR1 is DFQATT and CDR2 SNEGSKA (reference sequence). V was clipped by 0 bases and J by 8 bases, with 11 bases between them. CDR3 length: 13 residues. The CDR3 bases are TGCAGTGCTAGAGAAAGGCAGAAGGATGAGCAGTTCTTC. Residues: CSARERQKDEQFF.

This clonotype was counted at least ten times. This chain links TRBV14 with TRBJ2-2, with a weak D call TRBD2 (6 bases). This CDR3 is built from 14 residues. V lost 4 bases to trimming and J lost 7 bases, with 13 bases between them. CDR1 is SGHDN, CDR2 FVKESK, per germline. The CDR3 nucleotides are TGTGCCAGCAGCCGACTCGGAGGGTACGGGGAGCTGTTTTTT. Amino acid sequence: CASSRLGGYGELFF.

This clonotype was recorded at least ten times. The chain is built from TRBV6-6 and TRBJ1-2; 8 bases align to TRBD1. CDR1 and CDR2 from the germline V gene are MNHNY and SVGAGI (reference sequence). The CDR3 totals 14 residues. The trim removed 2 bases at V and 8 bases at J, leaving 7 bases unmatched. This chain's CDR3 is CASSYGTGGRGYTF. In nucleotides, the CDR3 is TGTGCCAGCAGTTACGGTACAGGGGGTAGGGGCTACACCTTC.

This clonotype has a count of ten or more. The CDR3: CASHGGRPSEGYTF. CDR3 DNA sequence: TGTGCCAGCCACGGTGGACGCCCGTCTGAAGGCTACACCTTC. This chain joins TRBV6-5 and TRBJ1-2, with unresolved D. The germline CDR1 and CDR2 sequences are MNHEY and SVGAGI. Trimming pared 8 bases from V and 8 bases from J, leaving 21 bases between. CDR3 length: 14 residues.

This clonotype was observed many times. This chain links TRBV7-8 with TRBJ1-1; D gene ambiguous. The CDR3 sequence is 12 residues long. Germline V CDR1 and CDR2: SGHVS, FQNEAQ. V was cut by 4 bases and J by 4 bases, with 7 bases left in between. Here the CDR3 reads CASSSYVTEAFF. CDR3 in DNA: TGTGCCAGCAGCTCGTACGTCACTGAAGCTTTCTTT. Together with reference TRBV7-8 and TRBJ1-1, the CDR3 gives the full variable domain: GAGVSQSPRYKVAKRGQDVALRCDPISGHVSLFWYQQALGQGPEFLTYFQNEAQLDKSGLPSDRFFAERPEGSVSTLKIQRTQQEDSAVYLCASSSYVTEAFFGQGTRLTVV.

In its sample, this clonotype was seen many times. The chain combines TRBV5-5 with TRBJ2-1; D gene ambiguous. Deletions cut 0 bases from V and 4 bases from J, with 8 bases between. Germline lookup yields CDR1 SGHKS and CDR2 YYEKEE (reference sequence). The CDR3 is 14 residues long. The CDR3 bases are TGTGCCAGCAGCTTGGGGCGGCTATACAATGAGCAGTTCTTC. Translation: CASSLGRLYNEQFF.

DNA of the CDR3: TGCAGCGTTGATGGGTTGGGGTTGAGTGAGCAGTTCTTC. Translated, it gives CSVDGLGLSEQFF. The gene calls are TRBV29-1 and TRBJ2-1; D unclear. Deletions cut 3 bases from V and 9 bases from J, with 15 bases between. From germline, CDR1 is SQVTM and CDR2 ANQGSEA. This CDR3 is 13 amino acids long.

The chain combines TRBV20-1 with TRBJ2-6; 8 bases fit TRBD1. This CDR3 has 18 residues. V gave up 5 bases and J gave up 0 bases; unmatched junction bases: 12. Germline V gene data show CDR1 as DFQATT and CDR2 as SNEGSKA (reference sequence). CDR3 DNA: TGCAGTGCTGCTCCCCGGGCAGGGGGCATCTCTGGGGCCAACGTCCTGACTTTC. Encoded protein: CSAAPRAGGISGANVLTF.

This clonotype was seen ten or more times. J is TRBJ1-1 and V is TRBV6-2 or TRBV6-3; weak D call: TRBD1 (6 bases). In germline, CDR1 is MNHEY, CDR2 SVGEGT. Trimming cost V 5 bases and J 1 base, with 14 bases left between them. The CDR3 loop spans 15 amino acids. The CDR3 loop is CASSPTGQRNTEAFF. The CDR3 DNA reads TGTGCCAGCAGTCCTACGGGACAAAGGAACACTGAAGCTTTCTTT.

The table lists this clonotype with many counts. This chain joins TRBV10-3 and TRBJ1-2; 10 bases line up with TRBD1. CDR1 is ENHRY, CDR2 SYGVKD, per germline. The CDR3 has 16 amino acids. The V and J ends lost 3 bases and 3 bases, in that order; junction bases with no gene match: 7. Here the CDR3 DNA reads TGTGCCATCAGTGAAGCAGGGACAGGGGACTACTATGGCTACACCTTC. This encodes CAISEAGTGDYYGYTF.

This clonotype was detected many times. The chain has TRBV9 and TRBJ2-7; D unclear. This CDR3 spans 15 amino acids. V was pared by 0 bases and J by 4 bases, with 14 bases between. The V gene's germline CDR1 is SGDLS and CDR2 YYNGEE. CDR3 nucleotide sequence: TGTGCCAGCAGCGTAGCGGCAGGCTCTCGATACGAGCAGTACTTC. Amino acids: CASSVAAGSRYEQYF.

This clonotype showed up many times. The rearrangement uses TRBV5-1 and TRBJ1-2, with a weak D call TRBD1 (5 bases). V lost 0 bases and J lost 4, with 16 bases in between. The CDR3 has 16 residues. Per germline, CDR1 SGHRS and CDR2 YFSETQ. The CDR3 sequence: CASSLVGEKLGYGYTF. CDR3 sequence (DNA): TGCGCCAGCAGCTTGGTAGGGGAGAAACTCGGCTATGGCTACACCTTC.

At least ten counts were recorded for this clonotype. V and J are TRBV7-6 and TRBJ1-2; 7 bases map to TRBD1. Germline V gene lookup returns CDR1 SGHVS and CDR2 FNYEAQ. The junction had 11 bases not matched to a gene; V was cut back by 2 bases and J by 5 bases. CDR3 length: 16 amino acids. The CDR3 protein is CASSLRGQHDPYGYTF. CDR3 nucleotides: TGTGCCAGCAGCTTAAGGGGACAGCATGACCCATATGGCTACACCTTC.

This clonotype was detected ten times or more. CDR3 residues: CASRSTGTVNTEAFF. The CDR3 DNA reads TGCGCCAGCAGATCCACCGGGACAGTGAACACTGAAGCTTTCTTT. J is TRBJ1-1 and V is TRBV5-1; 7 bases match TRBD1. Germline trimming cut 5 bases from V and 0 bases from J; bases unmatched to any gene: 7. The germline gives CDR1 SGHRS, CDR2 YFSETQ. The CDR3 covers 15 residues.

The table lists this clonotype with many counts. J is TRBJ1-5 and V is TRBV20-1; a possible D gene is TRBD1 (5 bases). This CDR3 contains 14 residues. Trimming removed 3 bases at V and 5 bases at J, with 14 bases between. From germline, CDR1 is DFQATT and CDR2 SNEGSKA (reference sequence). CDR3: CSASRRDRDQPQHF. As DNA, the CDR3 is TGCAGTGCTAGCAGGAGGGACCGCGATCAGCCCCAGCATTTT.

This clonotype was found many times. The CDR3 coding sequence is TGCAGTGCTAGGGACCCAGGGGCAGGCGTAAACATTCAGTACTTC. Its protein is CSARDPGAGVNIQYF. The V and J genes are TRBV20-1 and TRBJ2-4, with D possibly matching TRBD1 (6 bases). CDR3 length: 15 amino acids. V was pared by 3 bases and J by 6 bases, with 18 bases between. The germline V gene encodes CDR1 DFQATT and CDR2 SNEGSKA (reference sequence).

This clonotype was seen ten or more times. The chain employs TRBV12-3 or TRBV12-4 and TRBJ1-1; TRBD1 matches 8 bases. Losses at the gene ends were 5 bases for V and 2 bases for J; bases not matched to a gene: 7. The CDR3 runs 15 residues. The CDR3 here is CASSARQGTNTEAFF. The CDR3 DNA is TGTGCCAGCAGTGCCCGACAGGGGACTAACACTGAAGCTTTCTTT.